The entry that follows covers one T cell receptor (beta chain) sequence. This sample is drawn from a study of shared clonotypes between healthy human individuals. Repertoires were generated with immunoSEQ multiplex PCR, while TCRdb's copy carries only in-frame clones and drops some. The sample gives over 95,000 clones, approximately 70% of which show up once; 20% to 25% is in the top ten. The CDR3 contains 15 residues. Germline V CDR1 and CDR2: SNHLY, FYNNEI. This clonotype originated in a woman aged 30 to 39 in good health. The chain uses TRBV2 and TRBJ2-5; D might be TRBD1 (5 bases). The J call may be wrong; the DNA end is better matched by TRBJ2-7. The sample comprised memory CD8+ T cells sorted from blood. The subset is: CD45RO+ cells pooled with CCR7-negative TemRA cells. The DNA for the CDR3 is TGTGCCAGCAGTGAATGGTCTGACAGCTCCTACGAGCAGTACTTC. Its translation: CASSEWSDSSYEQYF.